This T cell receptor (beta chain) was captured by sequencing in a study of blood T cell repertoires in COVID-19. Background on the study: T cells, B-cell-depleted T cells, or PBMCs supplied cDNA or gDNA.

Per the study methods: For nucleated cells, counts were estimated from reference gene primer amplification. Repertoires were generated with immunoSEQ multiplex PCR, while TCRdb's copy carries only in-frame clones and drops some. The DNA gave D and trimming, while V, J and clone size come from that table. This sample has about 160,000 clones, with around 84% found just once. The sequenced sample was peripheral blood. The sequence derives from a woman older than 75 with acute or convalescent COVID-19.

CDR3 sequence (DNA): TGTGCCAGCATTGGCGGGCGCGGCGAAAAACTGTTTTTT. Protein product: CASIGGRGEKLFF. V is TRBV11-2 and J is TRBJ1-4; D is ambiguous. This CDR3 has 13 residues. Germline V gives CDR1 SGHAT, CDR2 FQNNGV. V was pared by 7 bases and J by 8 bases, with 14 bases between. Full variable domain (missing parts from reference TRBV11-2 and TRBJ1-4): EAGVAQSPRYKIIEKRQSVAFWCNPISGHATLYWYQQILGQGPKLLIQFQNNGVVDDSQLPKDRFSAERLKGVDSTLKIQPAKLEDSAVYLCASIGGRGEKLFFGSGTQLSVL.